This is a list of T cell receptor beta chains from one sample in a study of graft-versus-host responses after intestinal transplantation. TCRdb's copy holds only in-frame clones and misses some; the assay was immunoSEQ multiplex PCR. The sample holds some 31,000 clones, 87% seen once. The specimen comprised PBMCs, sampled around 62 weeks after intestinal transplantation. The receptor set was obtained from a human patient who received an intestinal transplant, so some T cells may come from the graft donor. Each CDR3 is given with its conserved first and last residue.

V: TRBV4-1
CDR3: CASSQDLPGAGNTIYF

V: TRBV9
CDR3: CASSVEAGRGGRQETQYF

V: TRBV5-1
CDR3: CASSLADRTTANSPLHF

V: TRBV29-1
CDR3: CSVETTGVAYEQYF

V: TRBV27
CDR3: CASSTLSRDEQFF

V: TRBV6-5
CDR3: CASGPERAFF

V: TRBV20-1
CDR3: CSAGDSRGYF

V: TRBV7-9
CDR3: CASSPGQGARGNTIYF

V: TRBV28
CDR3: CASNLLLGQANTGELFF

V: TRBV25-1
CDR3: CASSDAGQGYGYTF

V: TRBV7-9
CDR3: CASSPGTSGGDTQYF

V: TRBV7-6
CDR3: CASSRVAGAETQYF

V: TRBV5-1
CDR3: CASSPGTGAYEQYF

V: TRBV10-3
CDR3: CAISERPGLNSPLHF

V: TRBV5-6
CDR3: CASSLGGGGYEQFF

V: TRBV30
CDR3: CAFTAFGGGAGDEQFF

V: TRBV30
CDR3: CAWSVTSGREQYF

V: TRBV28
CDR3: CASSFSRPTYEQYF

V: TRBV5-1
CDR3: CASSRDRGRETQYF

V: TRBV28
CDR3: CASSSPRRTRYEQYF

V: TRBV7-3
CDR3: CASSSTSGRYDEQFF

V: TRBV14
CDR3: CASSQEARGETQYF

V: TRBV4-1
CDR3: CASSQNSGSYEQYF

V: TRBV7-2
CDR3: CASSRYQGASYNEQFF

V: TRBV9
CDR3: CASSVGEGSSYEQYF

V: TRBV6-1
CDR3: CASKTGHLDYGYTF

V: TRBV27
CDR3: CASSLLQGLADTQYF

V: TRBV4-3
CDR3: CASSPEGWETQYF

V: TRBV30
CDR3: CAWSGQGAQPQHF

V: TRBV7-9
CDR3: CASSETLREQYF

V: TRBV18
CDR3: CASSLDQGISYEQYF

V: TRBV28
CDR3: CASSFSGRRTGELFF

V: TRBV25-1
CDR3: CASSEQGDPYEQYF

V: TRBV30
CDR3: CAWSEGQGISTDTQYF

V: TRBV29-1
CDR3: CSVEGEGGYTEAFF

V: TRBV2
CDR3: CASIWELAGPNNEQFF

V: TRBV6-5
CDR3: CASRRGQRVEKLFF

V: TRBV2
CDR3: CASSSGTGASAAGYTF

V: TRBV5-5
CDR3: CASKGQGAYEQYF

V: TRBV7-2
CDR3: CASSRGGTQYF

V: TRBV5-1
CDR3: CASSLYRTRDQPQHF

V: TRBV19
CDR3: CASSPSDSLNTEAFF

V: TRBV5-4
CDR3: CASSYRTGLLAGGTDTQYF

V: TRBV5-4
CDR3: CASSSAYEQYF

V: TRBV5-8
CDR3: CASSPGLLEQPQHF

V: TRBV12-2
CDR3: CASRFAQRGAYEQYF

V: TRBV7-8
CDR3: CASRSGAERTDTQYF

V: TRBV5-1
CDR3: CASSVTDTQYF

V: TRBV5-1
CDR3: CASSKEPGGDTEAFF

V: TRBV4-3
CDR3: CASSPRTGYEQYF

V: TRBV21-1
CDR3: CASRVLIATARKNIQYF

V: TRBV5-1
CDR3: CASRKGTSYSYNEQFF

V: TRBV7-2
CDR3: CASSPTSGGAYEQYF

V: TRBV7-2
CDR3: CASSLGGMNYGYTF

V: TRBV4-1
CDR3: CASSQAPGGGNTIYF

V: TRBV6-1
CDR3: CASSEVRGRGEKLFF

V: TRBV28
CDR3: CASTLGTVEETQYF